The rows below give T cell receptor beta chains drawn from one sample of a study of cytomegalovirus exposure and HLA in healthy donors. Clones were read by immunoSEQ multiplex PCR, and TCRdb kept only the in-frame ones, dropping some. The data show about 170,000 clones, around 96% seen once. Sequenced sample: PBMCs. These receptors all come from a young woman in good health and CMV-seronegative. Each CDR3 is given with its conserved first and last residue. D genes are given only for firm matches. Part of the rows lack a size; the others show once, few, many or a class for expanded clones.

J gene | V gene | D gene | clone size | CDR3 DNA | CDR3 protein
TRBJ2-5 | TRBV2 | TRBD1 | NA | TGTGCCAGCCAGGGACAGCACCAAGAGACCCAGTACTTC | CASQGQHQETQYF
TRBJ2-2 | TRBV6-5 | NA | NA | TGTGCCAGCAGTCCCCGGGTCTCCACCGGGGAGCTGTTTTTT | CASSPRVSTGELFF
TRBJ2-7 | TRBV2 | TRBD2 | NA | TGTGCCAGCAGTGACGTGGGAGGGTACGAGCAGTACTTC | CASSDVGGYEQYF
TRBJ2-2 | TRBV30 | TRBD2 | NA | TGTGCCTGGAGTGCCCCCAGGGAGGGCTCCGGGGAGCTGTTTTTT | CAWSAPREGSGELFF
TRBJ2-7 | TRBV11-2 | TRBD1 | NA | TGTGCCAGCAGCCCTAGACAGGGGTCGACCTACGAGCAGTACTTC | CASSPRQGSTYEQYF
TRBJ1-3 | TRBV6-5 | TRBD1 | once | TGTGCCAGCAGTCAGGGGGCTCCTGGAAACACCATATATTTT | CASSQGAPGNTIYF
TRBJ2-1 | TRBV9 | NA | NA | TGTGCCAGCAGCGTGCAGGGTCTTTACAATGAGCAGTTCTTC | CASSVQGLYNEQFF
TRBJ2-7 | TRBV5-5 | TRBD1 | NA | TGTGCCAGCAGCTCCTTAGGGACAGGTAACGAGCAGTACTTC | CASSSLGTGNEQYF
TRBJ1-2 | TRBV5-4 | NA | NA | TGTGCCAGCAGCTTGGCATCACAGGGCGGCTATGGCTACACCTTC | CASSLASQGGYGYTF
TRBJ2-3 | TRBV9 | NA | NA | TGTGCCAGCAGCCCCTCCGTGGGCACGCAGTATTTT | CASSPSVGTQYF
TRBJ1-1 | TRBV5-1 | TRBD1 | NA | TGCGCCAGCAGCTCCCCAGGGGGCGAAAGAGCTTTCTTT | CASSSPGGERAFF
TRBJ2-2 | TRBV6-1 | TRBD2 | NA | TGTGCCAGCAGTGAAACCCTAGCGGGGGGGCTGAACGGGGAGCTGTTTTTT | CASSETLAGGLNGELFF
TRBJ2-3 | TRBV6-1 | TRBD2 | NA | TGTGCCAGCAGTGAACAGCGGGGGGATACGCAGTATTTT | CASSEQRGDTQYF
TRBJ2-3 | TRBV4-1 | NA | NA | TGCGCCAGCAGCCAATACTCTAGCACAGATACGCAGTATTTT | CASSQYSSTDTQYF
TRBJ2-1 | TRBV10-3 | NA | NA | TGTGCCATCAGTGACCCAGCTCTGGGGGAGGTACGCAATGAGCAGTTCTTC | CAISDPALGEVRNEQFF
TRBJ1-5 | TRBV10-2 | NA | NA | TGCGCCAGCACCAAGGACAGCTATCAGCCCCAGCATTTT | CASTKDSYQPQHF
TRBJ2-3 | TRBV20-1 | NA | once | TGCAGTGCTACCAGAACCGATACGCAGTATTTT | CSATRTDTQYF
TRBJ1-2 | TRBV4-3 | TRBD1 | NA | TGCGCCAGCAGCCAAGACGACAGGGCTGGCTATGGCTACACCTTC | CASSQDDRAGYGYTF
TRBJ2-3 | TRBV5-7 | NA | few | TGTGCCAGCAGCCGGGGGGCCTCTTTT | CASSRGASF
TRBJ2-3 | TRBV7-6 | TRBD2 | NA | TGTGCCAGCAGCTTATTGGAACGCCGGCGACTAGCGGGGGGGCCCGGCACAGATACGCAGTATTTT | CASSLLERRRLAGGPGTDTQYF
TRBJ2-7 | TRBV6-5 | TRBD2 | NA | TGTGCCAGCAGTTCACCTCAAGCGGGGGGGCCCGACGAGCAGTACTTC | CASSSPQAGGPDEQYF
TRBJ1-5 | TRBV15 | TRBD1 | NA | TGTGCCACCAGCAGAGATTCGGGGACAGGGGGTGCCAATCAGCCCCAGCATTTT | CATSRDSGTGGANQPQHF
TRBJ2-1 | TRBV6-1 | NA | NA | TGTGCCAGCACTCCGGGGGGCGGGAGCAATGAGCAGTTCTTC | CASTPGGGSNEQFF
TRBJ2-5 | TRBV27 | TRBD1 | NA | TGTGCCAGCAGACGCGGACAGGTCCAAGAGACCCAGTACTTC | CASRRGQVQETQYF
TRBJ2-7 | TRBV5-1 | TRBD2 | NA | TGCGCCAGCAGCTTCAGCGGGGGGCCCAACTCCTACGAGCAGTACTTC | CASSFSGGPNSYEQYF
TRBJ2-2 | TRBV30 | TRBD2 | NA | TGTGCCTGGAGTGTGGGGGGGAAGGCCGGGGAGCTGTTTTTT | CAWSVGGKAGELFF
TRBJ2-5 | TRBV5-4 | TRBD2 | NA | TGTGCCAGCAGCCCATCACTAGCGGGGTCGGAGACCCAGTACTTC | CASSPSLAGSETQYF
TRBJ2-3 | TRBV7-8 | NA | NA | TGTGCCAGCAGCTTAATCCAAAGGGGAAGCACAGATACGCAGTATTTT | CASSLIQRGSTDTQYF
TRBJ2-7 | TRBV2 | TRBD1 | NA | TGTGCCAGCAGTGAAGGGACAGGGGTGTACGAGCAGTACTTC | CASSEGTGVYEQYF
TRBJ2-3 | TRBV5-1 | NA | NA | TGCGCCAGCAGCTGGGCAGGGGCGGCAGATACGCAGTATTTT | CASSWAGAADTQYF
TRBJ1-2 | TRBV4-3 | TRBD1 | NA | TGCGCCAGCAGCCTCTCTGCCACAGGGGGCTATGGCTACACCTTC | CASSLSATGGYGYTF
TRBJ1-2 | TRBV5-1 | TRBD1 | NA | TGCGCCAGCAGCTTGGTACAGGGGGATAACTATGGCTACACCTTC | CASSLVQGDNYGYTF
TRBJ1-2 | TRBV5-1 | NA | NA | TGCGCCAGCAGCTTGCCAGGGATTAACTATGGCTACACCTTC | CASSLPGINYGYTF
TRBJ2-1 | TRBV5-1 | TRBD1 | NA | TGCGCCAGCAGGATCTCCGGGACAGGGGCTCATAATGAGCAGTTCTTC | CASRISGTGAHNEQFF
TRBJ1-5 | TRBV27 | NA | NA | TGTGCCAGCAGTTTATCTCGGGGGGCAAGTCAGCCCCAGCATTTT | CASSLSRGASQPQHF
TRBJ2-2 | TRBV5-6 | NA | NA | TGTGCCAGCAGCCCGCGGCTCACCGGGGAGCTGTTTTTT | CASSPRLTGELFF
TRBJ2-2 | TRBV29-1 | NA | NA | TGCAGCGTCTACGGCGGGGGCATCCCGAACACCGGGGAGCTGTTTTTT | CSVYGGGIPNTGELFF
TRBJ2-3 | TRBV2 | TRBD1 | NA | TGTGCCAGCAGTGAAGTGGGGACAGGGTGGGCAAATACGCAGTATTTT | CASSEVGTGWANTQYF
TRBJ2-1 | TRBV19 | TRBD2 | NA | TGTGCCAGTAGCCCGAACTCGATCCCCTGGGCGGGGGGAAAAAGCTCCTACAATGAGCAGTTCTTC | CASSPNSIPWAGGKSSYNEQFF
TRBJ1-1 | TRBV5-1 | TRBD1 | NA | TGCGCCAGCAGCTTGGTGACAGGGGAGGGGAACACTGAAGCTTTCTTT | CASSLVTGEGNTEAFF
TRBJ1-3 | TRBV6-5 | NA | NA | TGTGCCAGCAGCCTCGACAGGTTCTCTGGAAACACCATATATTTT | CASSLDRFSGNTIYF
TRBJ1-2 | TRBV5-6 | TRBD1 | NA | TGTGCCAGCAGATTGGACAGGCTAAGTGGCTACACCTTC | CASRLDRLSGYTF
TRBJ1-1 | TRBV6-5 | NA | NA | TGTGCCAGCAGTTACTCGAGGGCAGGCGGCACTGAAGCTTTCTTT | CASSYSRAGGTEAFF
TRBJ2-5 | TRBV9 | TRBD2 | NA | TGTGCCAGCAGCGCGACTAGCGGGGGGGCCCTCGAGACCCAGTACTTC | CASSATSGGALETQYF
TRBJ1-4 | TRBV5-1 | NA | NA | TGCGCCAGCAGCTTGTGGGGAGGAGGTGAAAAACTGTTTTTT | CASSLWGGGEKLFF
TRBJ2-7 | TRBV5-6 | TRBD1 | NA | TGTGCCAGCAGCTTGAGAGGCCGACAGGGGACCTACGAGCAGTACTTC | CASSLRGRQGTYEQYF
TRBJ1-3 | TRBV4-2 | TRBD1 | NA | TGTGCCAGCAGCCAAGAGGCGGACAGGGAAGGCGCCATATATTTT | CASSQEADREGAIYF
TRBJ1-6 | TRBV7-8 | TRBD1 | NA | TGTGCCAGCAGCTTAGCGGGACAGGGGAATTCACCCCTCCACTTT | CASSLAGQGNSPLHF
TRBJ1-1 | TRBV4-1 | NA | NA | TGCGCCAGCAGCCAAGATCAGGGGTTGGTGAACACTGAAGCTTTCTTT | CASSQDQGLVNTEAFF
TRBJ1-1 | TRBV19 | NA | NA | TGTGCCAGTAGCCAAACTAGGAACACTGAAGCTTTCTTT | CASSQTRNTEAFF